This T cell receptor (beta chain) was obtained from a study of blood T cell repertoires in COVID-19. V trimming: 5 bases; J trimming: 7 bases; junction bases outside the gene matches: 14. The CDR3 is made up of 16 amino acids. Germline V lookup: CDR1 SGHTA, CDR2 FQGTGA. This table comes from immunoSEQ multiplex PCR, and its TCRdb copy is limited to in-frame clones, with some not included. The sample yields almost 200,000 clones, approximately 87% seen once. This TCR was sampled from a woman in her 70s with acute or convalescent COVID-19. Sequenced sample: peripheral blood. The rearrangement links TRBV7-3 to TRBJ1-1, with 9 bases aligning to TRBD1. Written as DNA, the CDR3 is TGTGCCAGCAGCCCCAACCCCGGGACAGGGAATGTTGAAGCTTTCTTT. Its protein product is CASSPNPGTGNVEAFF. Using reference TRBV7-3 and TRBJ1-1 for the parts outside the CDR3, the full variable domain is GAGVSQTPSNKVTEKGKYVELRCDPISGHTALYWYRQSLGQGPEFLIYFQGTGAADDSGLPNDRFFAVRPEGSVSTLKIQRTERGDSAVYLCASSPNPGTGNVEAFFGQGTRLTVV.